This entry describes one T cell receptor (beta chain). Its antigen is unidentified. Individually, cDNA molecules had unique molecular identifiers attached to them. MiXCR was run by TCRdb on the 5' RACE reads, yielding one entry per CDR3 protein. Of more than 80,000 distinct CDR3 sequences in the sample, approximately 11% were seen once. The data stem from a study of early T cells in non-severe SARS-CoV-2 infection. Overall study context: Sequenced material consisted of bulk RNA (from unsorted whole blood), and chains were unpaired. Findings and limits, study-wide: Reliance on VDJdb matching favored anti-spike CD8 responses; private and CD4 specificities were missed.

The material sequenced was whole blood. The receptor was derived from an adult who was a healthcare worker with PCR-confirmed SARS-CoV-2 infection or an uninfected control (not recorded which).

Written as DNA, the CDR3 is TGTGCCAGCTCACCACTGGAAAATGGGGAGAACACTGAAGCTTTCTTT. Translating gives CASSPLENGENTEAFF. J is TRBJ1-1 and V is TRBV18; D uncertain. Trimming stripped 1 base from V and 1 base from J, with 13 bases between. The germline V gene encodes CDR1 KGHSH and CDR2 LQKENI. The CDR3 sequence is 16 residues long.